This entry describes one T cell receptor beta chain. The antigen is not known. The data stem from a study of cytomegalovirus exposure and HLA in healthy donors. Study-wide context: Both the 95 to 150 validation repertoires and the 600 to 700 first-cohort repertoires used the same platform, as reported by a later analysis. Findings and caveats of the study: TCR clusters originating in the first cohort tended to co-occur in the roughly 120 validation repertoires, according to a later analysis. For most TCR sequences rarity was the rule, although some public TCRs occurred in many donors. The classifier, whose performance was assessed in both the original and validation cohorts, reportedly diagnosed cytomegalovirus status with high specificity and sensitivity.

The protocol was immunoSEQ multiplex PCR, while the TCRdb copy is restricted to in-frame clones and leaves out a portion. The table includes 150,000 to 200,000 clones, approximately 80% detected once. The sequenced material came from PBMCs. The TCR was taken from a young man in good health and CMV-seropositive.

The CDR3 here is CASSGGGGSVYEQYF. In nucleotides, the CDR3 is TGTGCCAGCAGTGGGGGGGGCGGGAGTGTCTACGAGCAGTACTTC. This chain uses TRBV6-5 with TRBJ2-7; TRBD2 might be the D (7 bases). V was cut by 5 bases and J by 3 bases, with 17 bases left in between. CDR1 and CDR2 (germline): MNHEY, SVGAGI. The CDR3 spans 15 residues.